The 17 T cell receptor beta chains presented below share a single source sample, sequenced in a study of T cells after posttransplantation cyclophosphamide (dated by TCRdb to 2015 to 2016). Libraries were constructed by the immunoSEQ multiplex PCR assay. The source is immuneACCESS, and TCRdb retained only in-frame sequences with V and J called. Part of the clones is not carried over; for the studies checked, unresolved V genes explain less than half of this, and the remainder is unexplained. The sample yields about 15,000 clones; approximately 80% were counted once. The top ten clonotypes cover about 3% of the sample. The control cohort was about 10 patients given myeloablative marrow transplants with methotrexate plus a calcineurin inhibitor, sampled 1 year after transplant. Sequences were derived from PBMCs, sampled nearly 450 days after allogeneic stem cell transplant with calcineurin inhibitor and methotrexate. The receptors here all came from a male patient between 25 and 39 years old who received an allogeneic stem cell transplant from an unrelated donor, was CMV-positive, and had acute and chronic GVHD. It is possible that, after a transplant, some T cells come from the graft donor.

J is TRBJ2-5 and V is TRBV5-4, with D possibly TRBD1 on 5 matching bases. TRBJ2-7 matches the DNA end more closely, so the J call is doubtful. CDR3 size: 16 residues. Germline V CDR1 and CDR2: SGHNT, YYREEE (reference sequence). This CDR3 reads CASFRNTGQQIYEQYF. In DNA form, the CDR3 reads TGTGCCAGCTTTCGAAACACAGGACAACAGATCTACGAGCAGTACTTC.

This chain links TRBV4-3 with TRBJ1-5; D call uncertain. The V gene lost 3 bases and the J gene lost 6 bases, with 12 bases spanning the gap. CDR3 length equals 14 residues. Germline assignment: CDR1 LGHNA and CDR2 YSLEER. This CDR3 is CASSQVNAGQPQHF. Written as DNA, the CDR3 is TGCGCCAGCAGCCAGGTCAATGCGGGTCAGCCCCAGCATTTT.

This chain links TRBV5-5 with TRBJ1-5; D gene ambiguous. The germline V gene has CDR1 SGHKS and CDR2 YYEKEE (reference sequence). V lost 5 bases to trimming and J lost 0 bases, with 12 bases between them. The CDR3 contains 15 residues. CDR3 DNA sequence: TGTGCCAGCAGTCGAACAGCCTATAGCAATCAGCCCCAGCATTTT. This gives the protein CASSRTAYSNQPQHF.

The rearrangement links TRBV5-4 to TRBJ1-1; D might be TRBD1 (6 bases). V lost 3 bases, J lost 4 bases, and 10 bases lay in between. The CDR3 extends over 13 amino acids. CDR1 is SGHNT and CDR2 is YYREEE in the germline V gene (reference sequence). This chain's CDR3 is CASSSQGPTEAFF. For the CDR3, the DNA is TGTGCCAGCAGCTCCCAGGGGCCCACTGAAGCTTTCTTT.

The chain couples TRBV7-2 to TRBJ2-3; TRBD2 matches at 11 bases. This CDR3 spans 15 amino acids. The junction had 6 bases not matched to a gene; V was cut back by 3 bases and J by 7 bases. Germline V lookup: CDR1 SGHTA, CDR2 FQGNSA. In DNA, the CDR3 is TGTGCCAGCAGCTTTAGCGGGGGGGCAGTAAATACGCAGTATTTT. Its translation is CASSFSGGAVNTQYF.

This chain links TRBV9 with TRBJ2-3, with 10 positions matching TRBD2. J gave up 5 bases and V 3 bases, and 6 bases lay outside the gene matches. CDR1 is SGDLS and CDR2 is YYNGEE in the germline V gene. The CDR3 totals 15 residues. The CDR3 DNA sequence: TGTGCCAGCAGCGCTAGCGGGAGTCGTGGAGATACGCAGTATTTT. It yields the protein CASSASGSRGDTQYF.

This clone was counted between two and nine times. This chain connects TRBV5-4 to TRBJ1-6, with a tentative D call TRBD1 (6 bases). The germline V and J ends were trimmed by 0 bases and 7 bases, with 11 bases remaining between them. The CDR3 covers 15 residues. Per the germline V gene, CDR1 is SGHNT and CDR2 is YYREEE (reference sequence). The CDR3 is CASSLDRASNSPLHF. CDR3 bases: TGTGCCAGCAGCTTGGACAGGGCCTCAAATTCACCCCTCCACTTT.

The chain is built from TRBV29-1 and TRBJ2-5, with 8 bases that match TRBD1. This CDR3 contains 15 residues. The J segment lost 9 bases and the V segment lost 0 bases, leaving 12 bases of the junction unmatched. The germline V gene has CDR1 SQVTM and CDR2 ANQGSEA. The CDR3 spells CSVEEVARGRLAQYF. In nucleotides, the CDR3 is TGCAGCGTTGAAGAGGTGGCCAGGGGGCGGCTGGCCCAGTACTTC.

V and J are TRBV28 and TRBJ1-1, with D perhaps matching TRBD1 (5 bases). The CDR3 extends over 15 amino acids. Trimming took 2 bases from V and 4 from J, leaving 14 bases between them. Germline loops: CDR1 MDHEN, CDR2 SYDVKM. CDR3 amino acids: CASSLGPWGVTEAFF. The CDR3 DNA is TGTGCCAGCAGTTTAGGCCCGTGGGGGGTCACTGAAGCTTTCTTT.

The V gene is TRBV30, the J gene TRBJ1-4, with D maybe TRBD1 (5 bases). The CDR3 loop spans 17 amino acids. Trimming pared 0 bases from V and 10 bases from J, leaving 24 bases between. Germline loops: CDR1 GTSNPN, CDR2 SVGIG (reference sequence). The CDR3 sequence is CAWSVPTQGGGSGKLFF. CDR3 DNA sequence: TGTGCCTGGAGTGTACCCACGCAGGGAGGCGGGAGTGGAAAACTGTTTTTT.

This chain joins TRBV13 and TRBJ1-1, with TRBD1 matching 8 bases. V trimming: 5 bases; J trimming: 2 bases; junction bases outside the gene matches: 7. The CDR3 consists of 15 residues. In germline, CDR1 is PRHDT, CDR2 FYEKMQ (reference sequence). The CDR3 coding sequence is TGTGCCAGCAGCCCCCTGACAGGGGTTAACACTGAAGCTTTCTTT. Its translation is CASSPLTGVNTEAFF.

This chain connects TRBV2 to TRBJ1-2; 7 bases match TRBD1. After removal of 1 base from V and 10 bases from J, the junction contained 12 bases not matched to a gene. The CDR3 extends over 15 amino acids. Germline CDR1 and CDR2: SNHLY and FYNNEI. The CDR3 reads CASSEVGDRATHYTF. The CDR3 DNA is TGTGCCAGCAGTGAAGTGGGAGACAGGGCTACTCACTACACCTTC. Full variable domain (remainder filled in from reference TRBV2 and TRBJ1-2): EPEVTQTPSHQVTQMGQEVILRCVPISNHLYFYWYRQILGQKVEFLVSFYNNEISEKSEIFDDQFSVERPDGSNFTLKIRSTKLEDSAMYFCASSEVGDRATHYTFGSGTRLTVV.

The chain is built from TRBV6-1 and TRBJ2-7; TRBD2 agrees at 10 bases. The junction had 5 bases not matched to a gene; V was cut back by 6 bases and J by 3 bases. The CDR3 covers 14 residues. CDR1 and CDR2 (germline): MNHNS, SASEGT. CDR3 nucleotide sequence: TGTGCCAGCAGCAGGACTAGCGGTAACTACGAGCAGTACTTC. Residues: CASSRTSGNYEQYF.

The chain links TRBV7-2 to TRBJ1-1, with a possible D match to TRBD1 (6 bases). There are 14 residues in the CDR3. Germline CDR1 is SGHTA and CDR2 is FQGNSA. Trimming stripped 3 bases from V and 1 base from J, with 9 bases between. DNA of the CDR3: TGTGCCAGCAGCTTCTCAGGGGCGAACACTGAAGCTTTCTTT. It is translated as CASSFSGANTEAFF.

The chain recombines TRBV9 with TRBJ2-1; 9 nucleotides agree with TRBD2. The V segment lost 4 bases and the J segment 7 bases; nucleotides outside the gene matches: 9. The CDR3 runs 15 residues. In germline, CDR1 is SGDLS, CDR2 YYNGEE. The CDR3 DNA reads as TGTGCCAGCAGCCCCCGTCTAGCGGGGATAAATGAGCAGTTCTTC. Protein sequence: CASSPRLAGINEQFF.

The rearrangement uses TRBV11-2 and TRBJ2-7, with D perhaps TRBD1 (5 bases). The CDR3 has 14 residues. From germline, CDR1 is SGHAT and CDR2 FQNNGV. Trimming cost V 5 bases and J 1 base, with 12 bases left between them. CDR3 sequence reads: CASSPRGVSYEQYF. The CDR3 coding sequence is TGTGCCAGCAGCCCAAGGGGTGTTTCCTACGAGCAGTACTTC.

The chain combines TRBV14 with TRBJ1-1; perhaps TRBD1 as D (6 bases). There are 14 residues in the CDR3. V shed 4 bases and J shed 1 base, with 10 bases lying between them. The germline V gene encodes CDR1 SGHDN and CDR2 FVKESK. The CDR3 DNA is TGTGCCAGCAGCCTGGGCAGGGGGAACACTGAAGCTTTCTTT. This encodes CASSLGRGNTEAFF.